The 15 T cell receptor beta chains listed next were all sequenced from one sample in a study of T cell clonotyping in hematopoietic cell transplantation. Clones were sequenced by immunoSEQ multiplex PCR, and TCRdb holds only the in-frame ones, with some missing. The sample lists under 30,000 clones, about 90% occurring once. The material sequenced was PBMCs, taken 100 days after allogeneic stem cell transplant. The receptors stem from a female patient aged 50-60 years who had an allogeneic stem cell transplant from a related donor, so the T cells may come from the graft donor. Some clones in this sample may be carry-over from other donors' samples.

The rearrangement links TRBV6-1 to TRBJ1-1; D not certain. The CDR3 has 13 residues. The V end was cut by 8 bases, the J end by 0 bases, with 10 bases between. Germline V gene sequence: CDR1 MNHNS, CDR2 SASEGT. The CDR3 region is CASPFELNTEAFF. CDR3 coding DNA: TGTGCCAGCCCCTTTGAGCTGAACACTGAAGCTTTCTTT.

The chain is built from TRBV28 and TRBJ1-1, with D unclear. V was cut by 6 bases and J by 8 bases, with 10 bases left in between. The length of the CDR3 is 11 residues. Germline CDR1 and CDR2: MDHEN and SYDVKM. CDR3 nucleotide sequence: TGTGCCAGCAGCCTCCGGCGGGAAGCTTTCTTT. Translation gives CASSLRREAFF.

The chain employs TRBV29-1 and TRBJ1-2; TRBD1 agrees at 7 bases. The CDR3 extends over 13 amino acids. Germline V gene sequence: CDR1 SQVTM, CDR2 ANQGSEA. Losses at the gene ends were 8 bases for V and 8 bases for J; bases not matched to a gene: 14. DNA for the CDR3: TGCAGCTTTGGGGAGGGGGCACTGGGCGGCTACACCTTC. Residues: CSFGEGALGGYTF. Supplemented by reference TRBV29-1 and TRBJ1-2, the full variable domain reads SAVISQKPSRDICQRGTSLTIQCQVDSQVTMMFWYRQQPGQSLTLIATANQGSEATYESGFVIDKFPISRPNLTFSTLTVSNMSPEDSSIYLCSFGEGALGGYTFGSGTRLTVV.

This chain joins TRBV28 and TRBJ1-2; D may be TRBD1 (6 bases). V gave up 1 base and J gave up 5 bases, with 17 bases separating them. The CDR3 is made up of 16 amino acids. Germline V gene data show CDR1 as MDHEN and CDR2 as SYDVKM. The CDR3 loop is CASSLFGQTGRYGYTF. Here the CDR3 DNA reads TGTGCCAGCAGTTTATTCGGACAGACAGGCCGATATGGCTACACCTTC.

V gene TRBV5-1 combines with J gene TRBJ2-5; TRBD2 aligns across 12 bases. CDR3 length: 16 residues. The V gene's germline CDR1 is SGHRS and CDR2 YFSETQ. With 3 bases clipped from V and 2 bases from J, the junction kept 5 bases outside the gene matches. DNA for the CDR3: TGCGCCAGCAGCTCCACAGGACTAGCGGGGCAAGAGACCCAGTACTTC. It specifies CASSSTGLAGQETQYF.

The chain couples TRBV6-1 to TRBJ2-3; D call uncertain. V lost 5 bases to trimming and J lost 4 bases, with 10 bases between them. The CDR3 runs to 13 residues. The germline V gene has CDR1 MNHNS and CDR2 SASEGT. CDR3 region: CASSRNMADTQYF. DNA of the CDR3: TGTGCCAGCAGTCGAAACATGGCAGATACGCAGTATTTT.

DNA for the CDR3: TGCGCCAGCACGGGGACAGTGAACACCGGGGAGCTGTTTTTT. Its protein product is CASTGTVNTGELFF. The chain combines TRBV10-2 with TRBJ2-2; 7 bases agree with TRBD1. Germline loops: CDR1 WSHSY, CDR2 SAAADI. The CDR3 contains 14 residues. Losses at the gene ends were 7 bases for V and 1 base for J; bases not matched to a gene: 3.

This sequence joins TRBV7-9 and TRBJ1-2; D gene unclear. Trimming shortened V by 0 bases and J by 2 bases, and 7 bases separated the two germline ends. CDR1 and CDR2 from the germline V gene are SEHNR and FQNEAQ (reference sequence). The CDR3 is 14 amino acids. Here the CDR3 DNA reads TGTGCCAGCAGCTTAGCGGGCGGAAACTATGGCTACACCTTC. Translated: CASSLAGGNYGYTF.

This sequence joins TRBV5-1 and TRBJ2-2; D is undetermined. The V end was cut by 4 bases, the J end by 0 bases, with 10 bases between. Germline lookup yields CDR1 SGHRS and CDR2 YFSETQ. CDR3 size: 15 residues. This CDR3 is CASSRAATNTGELFF. The DNA of the CDR3 is TGCGCCAGCAGCCGGGCAGCTACGAACACCGGGGAGCTGTTTTTT.

The chain couples TRBV4-1 to TRBJ2-3; 14 bases agree with TRBD2. The CDR3 is made up of 16 amino acids. Germline assignment: CDR1 MGHRA and CDR2 YSYEKL. Unmatched junction bases numbered 1, after V lost 3 bases and J lost 2 bases. The CDR3 DNA reads as TGCGCCAGCAGCCAGGGACTAGCGGGGGTCACAGATACGCAGTATTTT. Translating gives CASSQGLAGVTDTQYF.

V gene TRBV6-5 combines with J gene TRBJ1-2; the D gene is possibly TRBD1 (5 bases). With 6 bases removed from V and 4 bases from J, the gap between germline ends came to 18 bases. Germline V gene sequence: CDR1 MNHEY, CDR2 SVGAGI. The CDR3 consists of 15 residues. The CDR3 is CASSLRAGTGYGYTF. The CDR3, as DNA: TGTGCCAGCAGCCTAAGGGCCGGGACGGGCTATGGCTACACCTTC.

The chain has TRBV29-1 and TRBJ2-3, with D unclear. The CDR3 is made up of 14 amino acids. V was clipped by 4 bases and J by 0 bases, with 11 bases between them. Germline V gives CDR1 SQVTM, CDR2 ANQGSEA. CDR3 in amino acids: CSVGTGSSTDTQYF. The DNA for the CDR3 is TGCAGCGTTGGTACCGGTTCTAGCACAGATACGCAGTATTTT.

This CDR3 is CASSSPDRGGTDTQYF. The CDR3 coding sequence is TGTGCCAGCAGTTCCCCGGACAGGGGAGGCACAGATACGCAGTATTTT. The rearrangement uses TRBV6-6 and TRBJ2-3, with 9 bases identical to TRBD1. The ends lost 4 bases at V and 1 base at J; junction bases unmatched: 6. Looked up from germline, CDR1 is MNHNY and CDR2 is SVGAGI (reference sequence). The CDR3 covers 16 residues.

The chain uses TRBV25-1 and TRBJ1-2, with unresolved D. The length of the CDR3 is 14 residues. Trimming stripped 1 base from V and 1 base from J, with 7 bases between. In germline, CDR1 is MGHDK, CDR2 SYGVNS. This CDR3 is CASSEFGSNYGYTF. DNA for the CDR3: TGTGCCAGCAGTGAATTTGGGAGTAACTATGGCTACACCTTC.

In its sample, this clone was seen once. The V gene is TRBV2, the J gene TRBJ1-2; 7 nucleotides match TRBD1. J was trimmed by 6 bases and V by 4 bases; bases with no gene match: 2. The CDR3 runs 12 residues. CDR1 and CDR2 from the germline V gene are SNHLY and FYNNEI. The CDR3 sequence: CASSARGNGYTF. The CDR3 coding sequence is TGTGCCAGCAGTGCCAGGGGGAATGGCTACACCTTC.